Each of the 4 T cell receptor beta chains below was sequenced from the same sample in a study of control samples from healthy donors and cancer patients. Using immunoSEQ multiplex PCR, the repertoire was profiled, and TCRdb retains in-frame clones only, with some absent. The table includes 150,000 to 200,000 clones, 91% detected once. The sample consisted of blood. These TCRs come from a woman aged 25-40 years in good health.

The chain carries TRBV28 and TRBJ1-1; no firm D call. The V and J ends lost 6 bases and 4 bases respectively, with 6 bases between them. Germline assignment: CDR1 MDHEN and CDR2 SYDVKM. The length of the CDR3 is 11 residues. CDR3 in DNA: TGTGCCAGCAGGACCGGCACTGAAGCTTTCTTT. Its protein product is CASRTGTEAFF. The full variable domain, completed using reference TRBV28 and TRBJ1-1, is DVKVTQSSRYLVKRTGEKVFLECVQDMDHENMFWYRQDPGLGLRLIYFSYDVKMKEKGDIPEGYSVSREKKERFSLILESASTNQTSMYLCASRTGTEAFFGQGTRLTVV.

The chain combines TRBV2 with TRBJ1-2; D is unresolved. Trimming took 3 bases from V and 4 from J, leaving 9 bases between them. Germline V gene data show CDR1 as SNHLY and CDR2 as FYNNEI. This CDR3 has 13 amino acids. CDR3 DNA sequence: TGTGCCAGCAGTGACCCGACGCCCTATGGCTACACCTTC. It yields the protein CASSDPTPYGYTF. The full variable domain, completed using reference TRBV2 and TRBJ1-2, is EPEVTQTPSHQVTQMGQEVILRCVPISNHLYFYWYRQILGQKVEFLVSFYNNEISEKSEIFDDQFSVERPDGSNFTLKIRSTKLEDSAMYFCASSDPTPYGYTFGSGTRLTVV.

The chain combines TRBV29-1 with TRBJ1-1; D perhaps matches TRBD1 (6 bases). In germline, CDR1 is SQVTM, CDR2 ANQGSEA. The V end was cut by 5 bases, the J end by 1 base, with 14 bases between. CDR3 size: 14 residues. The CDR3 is CSVNRVSGNTEAFF. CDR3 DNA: TGCAGCGTTAACAGGGTATCTGGGAACACTGAAGCTTTCTTT.

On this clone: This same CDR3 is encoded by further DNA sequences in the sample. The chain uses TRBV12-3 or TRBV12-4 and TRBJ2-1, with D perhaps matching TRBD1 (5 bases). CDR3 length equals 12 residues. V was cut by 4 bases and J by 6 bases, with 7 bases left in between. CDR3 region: CASSSTGNEQFF. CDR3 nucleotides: TGTGCCAGCAGTTCAACAGGCAATGAGCAGTTCTTC.